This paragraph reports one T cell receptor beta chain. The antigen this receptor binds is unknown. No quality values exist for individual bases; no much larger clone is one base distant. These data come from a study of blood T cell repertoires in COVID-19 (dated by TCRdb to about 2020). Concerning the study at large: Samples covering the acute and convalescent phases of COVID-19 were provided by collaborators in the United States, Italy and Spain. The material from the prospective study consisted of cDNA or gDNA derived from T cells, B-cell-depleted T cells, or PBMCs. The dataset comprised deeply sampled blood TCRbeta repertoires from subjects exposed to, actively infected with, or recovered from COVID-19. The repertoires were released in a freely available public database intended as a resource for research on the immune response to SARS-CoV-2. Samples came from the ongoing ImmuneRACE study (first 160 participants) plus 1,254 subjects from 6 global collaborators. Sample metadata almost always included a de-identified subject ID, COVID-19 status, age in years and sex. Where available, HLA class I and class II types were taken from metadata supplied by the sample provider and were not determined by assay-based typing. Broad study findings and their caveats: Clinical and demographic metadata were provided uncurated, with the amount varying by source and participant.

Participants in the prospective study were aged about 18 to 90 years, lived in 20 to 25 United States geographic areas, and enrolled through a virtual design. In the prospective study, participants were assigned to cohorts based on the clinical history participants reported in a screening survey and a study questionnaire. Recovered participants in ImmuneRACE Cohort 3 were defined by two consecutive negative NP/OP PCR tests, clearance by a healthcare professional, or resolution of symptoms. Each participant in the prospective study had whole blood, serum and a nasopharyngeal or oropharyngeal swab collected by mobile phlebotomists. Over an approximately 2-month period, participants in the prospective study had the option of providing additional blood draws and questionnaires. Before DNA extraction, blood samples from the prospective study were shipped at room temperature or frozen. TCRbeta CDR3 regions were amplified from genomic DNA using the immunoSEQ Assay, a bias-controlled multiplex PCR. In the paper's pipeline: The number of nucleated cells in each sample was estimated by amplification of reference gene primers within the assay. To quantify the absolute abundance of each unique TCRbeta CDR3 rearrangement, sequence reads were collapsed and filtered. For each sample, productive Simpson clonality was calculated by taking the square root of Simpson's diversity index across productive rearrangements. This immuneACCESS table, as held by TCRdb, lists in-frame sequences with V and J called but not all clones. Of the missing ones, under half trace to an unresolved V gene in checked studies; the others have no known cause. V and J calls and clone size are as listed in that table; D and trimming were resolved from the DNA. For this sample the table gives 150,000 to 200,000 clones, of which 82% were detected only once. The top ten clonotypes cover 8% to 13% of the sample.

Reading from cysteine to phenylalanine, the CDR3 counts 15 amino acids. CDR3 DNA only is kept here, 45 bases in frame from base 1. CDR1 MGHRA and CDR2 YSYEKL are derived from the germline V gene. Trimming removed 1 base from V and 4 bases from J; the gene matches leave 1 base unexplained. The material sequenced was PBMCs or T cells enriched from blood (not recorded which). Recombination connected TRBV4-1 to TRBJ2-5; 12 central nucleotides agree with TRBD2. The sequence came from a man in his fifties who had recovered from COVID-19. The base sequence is TGCGCCAGCAGCCAAGGACTAGCGGGAGCAGAGACCCAGTACTTC. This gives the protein CASSQGLAGAETQYF.